These 7 T cell receptor beta chains share one sample of origin, sequenced in a study of cytomegalovirus exposure and HLA in healthy donors. Measured with immunoSEQ multiplex PCR; TCRdb has only the in-frame clones, and not every one. Of around 350,000 clones in the sample, roughly 89% were seen once. Source material: PBMCs. These receptors originate from a woman between 18 and 29 years old in good health and CMV-seronegative.

This chain uses TRBV27 with TRBJ1-1; possibly TRBD1 for D (5 bases). V was pared by 2 bases and J by 5 bases, with 12 bases between. CDR1 MNHEY and CDR2 SMNVEV come from the germline V gene (reference sequence). This CDR3 comprises 14 residues. The CDR3 sequence: CASSLKGWGTEAFF. CDR3 sequence (DNA): TGTGCCAGCAGTTTAAAGGGGTGGGGAACTGAAGCTTTCTTT.

This rearrangement joins TRBV27 to TRBJ2-3; 9 nucleotides line up with TRBD2. The germline V gene encodes CDR1 MNHEY and CDR2 SMNVEV (reference sequence). The CDR3 contains 15 residues. V trimming: 5 bases; J trimming: 3 bases; junction bases outside the gene matches: 6. The CDR3 DNA follows: TGTGCCAGCAGTGATAGCGGGAGACAGACAGATACGCAGTATTTT. Its translation is CASSDSGRQTDTQYF.

The table lists this clone with a count of one. The chain carries TRBV11-3 and TRBJ2-2, with 8 bases fitting TRBD2. V trimming: 6 bases; J trimming: 5 bases; junction bases outside the gene matches: 8. The CDR3 covers 15 residues. Germline values: CDR1 SGHNT, CDR2 YENEEA. The CDR3 here is CASSPARGGTGELFF. The CDR3 region has the DNA TGTGCCAGCAGTCCAGCCCGGGGGGGGACCGGGGAGCTGTTTTTT.

The chain carries TRBV27 and TRBJ2-4; the D gene is possibly TRBD1 (5 bases). V dropped 6 bases and J dropped 1 base, with 19 bases sitting between them. Germline-derived CDR1 and CDR2 are MNHEY and SMNVEV (reference sequence). The CDR3 extends over 17 amino acids. The CDR3 bases are TGTGCCAGCAGGGCTATAGGGGTCCCCCTCGCCAAAAACATTCAGTACTTC. Protein: CASRAIGVPLAKNIQYF.

The genes are TRBV11-2 and TRBJ2-7; weak D call: TRBD2 (6 bases). Trimming shortened V by 3 bases and J by 4 bases, and 19 bases separated the two germline ends. Germline CDR1 reads SGHAT; CDR2 reads FQNNGV. The CDR3 consists of 16 residues. The CDR3 is CASSFSGPGILYEQYF. CDR3 in DNA: TGTGCCAGCAGCTTCAGCGGGCCGGGGATACTTTACGAGCAGTACTTC.

This chain uses TRBV6-1 with TRBJ1-1, with D unresolved. There are 12 residues in the CDR3. CDR1 is MNHNS and CDR2 is SASEGT in the germline V gene. The V end was cut by 6 bases, the J end by 4 bases, with 9 bases between. The CDR3: CASRHGVTEAFF. The CDR3 bases are TGTGCCAGCAGACATGGTGTCACTGAAGCTTTCTTT.

The gene calls are TRBV27 and TRBJ1-6; D uncertain. The V end lost 3 bases, the J end lost 6 bases, and 12 bases lay between the germline ends. The CDR3 is 15 amino acids. Germline V gene sequence: CDR1 MNHEY, CDR2 SMNVEV (reference sequence). The CDR3 DNA follows: TGTGCCAGCAGTTTTAGGCAGCGAAGTAATTCACCCCTCCACTTT. As protein: CASSFRQRSNSPLHF.